Following are 29 T cell receptor delta chains from one sample sequenced in a study of gamma-delta chains in newborns, infants, children. TCRdb re-identified clones in the reads via CATT. Found here are more than 8,000 delta-chain clones, approximately 3.6% of them singletons; the top ten hold 15% to 20%. Sequences were obtained from blood. The receptor set was obtained from a child who was a newborn, infant or young child, either healthy, febrile or measles-vaccinated (not recorded which).

By proportion, this clone is medium-sized. The J gene is TRDJ3, the V gene TRDV2; D might be TRDD3 (6 bases). The V end lost 2 bases, the J end lost 1 base, and 11 bases lay between the germline ends. CDR1 is GEAIGNYY, CDR2 EKD, per germline. The CDR3 extends over 17 amino acids. This CDR3 reads CACDRILPSWDTRQMFF. The CDR3 bases are TGTGCCTGTGACAGGATACTGCCTTCCTGGGACACCCGACAGATGTTTTTC.

This clone is labeled medium-sized. A far more abundant clone sits one base away, making this likely a read error. The same CDR3 also results from other DNA sequences found in this sample. The V call is TRDV2, the J call TRDJ2; 7 bases map to TRDD3. This CDR3 comprises 14 residues. The trim removed 1 base at V and 3 bases at J, leaving 1 base unmatched. In germline, CDR1 is GEAIGNYY, CDR2 EKD. The CDR3: CACDTWGMTAQLFF. The DNA of the CDR3 is TGTGCCTGTGACACTTGGGGGATGACAGCACAACTCTTCTTT.

This clone was observed a handful of times. This clone may be a read error of a much larger clone one base away. Distinct nucleotide sequences in the sample also encode this CDR3. V usage is TRDV2 and J usage is TRDJ2; 10 bases fit TRDD3. From germline, CDR1 is GEAIGNYY and CDR2 EKD. V was clipped by 0 bases and J by 8 bases; unmatched bases: 5. The CDR3 is made up of 15 amino acids. The CDR3 sequence is CACDTVGDTSAQLFF. The CDR3 nucleotides read TGTGCCTGTGACACCGTGGGGGATACCTCGGCACAACTCTTCTTT.

This clone was observed a handful of times. A much larger clone differs by one base, so this may be a read error. The identical CDR3 is also encoded by other nucleotide sequences in the sample. The genes are TRDV2 and TRDJ3; TRDD3 agrees at 10 bases. CDR1 and CDR2 from the germline V gene are GEAIGNYY and EKD. The CDR3 runs to 18 residues. CDR3 in amino acids: CACDVLGDVNWDTRQMFF. CDR3 in DNA: TGTGCCTGTGACGTACTGGGGGATGTAAACTGGGACACCCGGCAGATGTTTTTC.

This clone ranks as medium-sized (0.01 to 0.1%). V and J are TRDV2 and TRDJ2; 7 positions agree with TRDD3. Germline V CDR1 and CDR2: GEAIGNYY, EKD. This CDR3 is built from 18 residues. Germline trimming cut 2 bases from V and 0 bases from J; bases unmatched to any gene: 11. CDR3 sequence reads: CACDRLGASTALTAQLFF. Here the CDR3 DNA reads TGTGCCTGTGACAGGCTGGGGGCCTCCACGGCTTTGACAGCACAACTCTTCTTT.

Concerning this clone itself: The same CDR3 can be traced to other DNA sequences in this sample. The V call is TRDV2, the J call TRDJ3; the match to TRDD3 covers 12 bases. This CDR3 has 20 residues. The V gene's germline CDR1 is GEAIGNYY and CDR2 EKD. With V trimmed by 0 bases and J by 0 bases, 5 bases remained unmatched. As DNA, the CDR3 is TGTGCCTGTGACACCGTACTGGGGGATACTTCCTCCTGGGACACCCGACAGATGTTTTTC. As protein: CACDTVLGDTSSWDTRQMFF.

V usage is TRDV2 and J usage is TRDJ3, with 7 bases aligning to TRDD3. Germline lookup yields CDR1 GEAIGNYY and CDR2 EKD. This CDR3 has 18 amino acids. V gave up 3 bases and J gave up 0 bases; unmatched junction bases: 7. The CDR3 reads CACDFTGALSWDTRQMFF. CDR3 nucleotide sequence: TGTGCCTGTGACTTTACTGGGGCCCTCTCCTGGGACACCCGACAGATGTTTTTC.

Worth noting for this clone: Translating this DNA gives a protein that differs at residue 4 from the TCRdb one, which belongs to a much larger clone; a read error is likely, and the protein shown is this translation. V usage is TRDV2 and J usage is TRDJ1; TRDD3 aligns across 9 bases. CDR3 length: 17 residues. The germline gives CDR1 GEAIGNYY, CDR2 EKD. V shed 5 bases and J 0 bases; nucleotides not matched to a gene: 12. The CDR3 sequence is CACGPVDWGKYTDKLIF. Here the CDR3 DNA reads TGTGCCTGTGGCCCCGTGGACTGGGGGAAATACACCGATAAACTCATCTTT.

This clone was recorded a few times. TCRdb records a much larger clone's protein for this DNA, with a difference at residue 12 that likely arises from a read error; the protein given is the translation of the DNA. V usage is TRDV2 and J usage is TRDJ3; maybe TRDD3 (5 bases). Germline CDR1 GEAIGNYY, CDR2 EKD. This CDR3 is built from 16 residues. The CDR3 spells CACDTVGSWDTQQMFF. The CDR3 nucleotides read TGTGCCTGTGACACCGTGGGCTCCTGGGACACCCAACAGATGTTTTTC.

Note on this clone: A read error may explain this, as a much larger clone is one base away. Other DNA sequences within the sample encode an identical CDR3. The chain links TRDV2 to TRDJ3; 7 bases fit TRDD2. CDR1 and CDR2 from the germline V gene are GEAIGNYY and EKD. The CDR3 contains 17 residues. The CDR3 protein is CACDTVSPSWDTRQMFF. DNA for the CDR3: TGTGCCTGTGACACCGTATCGCCTTCCTGGGATACCCGACAGATGTTTTTC.

The gene calls are TRDV3 and TRDJ1; 7 nucleotides match TRDD3. In germline, CDR1 is TVYSNPD, CDR2 GDNSRS (reference sequence). V was clipped by 1 base and J by 0 bases; unmatched bases: 2. This CDR3 spans 13 amino acids. The DNA of the CDR3 is TGTGCCTTTACTGGGGGGCACACCGATAAACTCATCTTT. Translated, it gives CAFTGGHTDKLIF.

This clone was seen a handful of times. A much larger clone differs by one base, so this may be a read error. The rearrangement joins TRDV2 to TRDJ1; TRDD3 agrees at 7 bases. The germline CDR1 and CDR2 sequences are GEAIGNYY and EKD. The CDR3 runs 20 residues. CDR3 coding DNA: TGTGCCTGTGACACCAAATTATGGATACGCAATCGGGCATACACCGATGAACTCATCTTT. Translating gives CACDTKLWIRNRAYTDELIF.

This clone came up a few times. Other DNA sequences in this specimen translate into the identical CDR3. The chain carries TRDV2 and TRDJ1; TRDD3 matches 8 bases. CDR1 and CDR2 (germline): GEAIGNYY, EKD. The V segment lost 7 bases and the J segment 0 bases; nucleotides outside the gene matches: 12. CDR3 size: 16 residues. This CDR3 reads CACDLLGGKYTDKLIF. The CDR3, as DNA: TGTGCCTGCGACCTACTGGGGGGAAAATACACCGATAAACTCATCTTT.

For this clone: TCRdb's protein for this DNA is that of a much larger clone and differs from the translation at residue 15, likely a read error; the protein shown is the DNA translation. The chain has TRDV2 and TRDJ3; D might be TRDD3 (6 bases). CDR3 length: 17 residues. From germline, CDR1 is GEAIGNYY and CDR2 EKD. The CDR3 here is CACDTVLGSWDTRQTFF. In DNA, the CDR3 is TGTGCCTGTGACACCGTACTGGGCTCCTGGGACACCCGACAGACGTTTTTC.

With regard to this clone: The junction differs from germline at one of its ends, possibly a read error. V is TRDV2 and J is TRDJ3, with D tentatively TRDD3 (6 bases). This CDR3 region has 18 residues. Germline V CDR1 and CDR2: GEAIGNYY, EKD. In DNA, the CDR3 is TGTGCCTGTGACACCTGGGGGTCCAGCTCCTGGTACACCCGACAGATGTTTTTC. Its translation is CACDTWGSSSWYTRQMFF.

Sample share makes this clone medium-sized. This chain connects TRDV2 to TRDJ3, with TRDD3 matching over 8 bases. V dropped 0 bases and J dropped 0; count of bases not matched to a gene: 6. Germline V gene sequence: CDR1 GEAIGNYY, CDR2 EKD. The CDR3 is 19 amino acids. The CDR3 nucleotides read TGTGCCTGTGACACCGCGTGGGGGATCCGCTCCTGGGACACCCGACAGATGTTTTTC. It specifies CACDTAWGIRSWDTRQMFF.

This clone was seen more than once but under ten times. A read error may explain this, as a much larger clone is one base away. Other DNA variants within this sample encode the same CDR3. The chain recombines TRDV2 with TRDJ3; D is unresolved. The CDR3 runs 18 residues. Per the germline V gene, CDR1 is GEAIGNYY and CDR2 is EKD. The V gene lost 3 bases and the J gene lost 0 bases, with 14 bases spanning the gap. The chain's CDR3 is CACDFGDIFSWDTRQMFF. CDR3 DNA sequence: TGTGCCTGTGACTTCGGAGATATATTCTCCTGGGACACCCGACAGATGTTTTTC.

This clone was counted a few times. The same CDR3 is also encoded by other DNA sequences in this sample. The chain joins TRDV2 to TRDJ3, with 12 positions matching TRDD3. V trimming: 7 bases; J trimming: 0 bases; junction bases outside the gene matches: 9. The length of the CDR3 is 19 residues. Germline values: CDR1 GEAIGNYY, CDR2 EKD. DNA of the CDR3: TGTGCCTGCGACTACTGGGGGATACCGAGCTCCTGGGACACCCGACAGATGTTTTTC. It codes for CACDYWGIPSSWDTRQMFF.

This clone came up a few times. A much larger clone differs by one base, so this may be a read error. Other DNA sequences in this specimen translate into the identical CDR3. J is TRDJ1 and V is TRDV2; tentative D call: TRDD3 (6 bases). The CDR3 runs 15 residues. CDR1 is GEAIGNYY and CDR2 is EKD in the germline V gene. Trimming removed 3 bases from V and 0 bases from J, with 13 bases in between. The CDR3 DNA is TGTGCCTGTGACGTGCTGGGGATCTACACCGATAAACTCATCTTT. Translating it yields CACDVLGIYTDKLIF.

This clone was recorded a few times. A read error may be the cause here, since a much bigger clone is one base away. The same CDR3 also results from other DNA sequences found in this sample. The chain has TRDV2 and TRDJ2, with 12 bases aligning to TRDD3. Looked up from germline, CDR1 is GEAIGNYY and CDR2 is EKD. The CDR3 extends over 16 amino acids. CDR3 loop: CACYWGIPVLTAQLFF. The CDR3 nucleotides read TGCGCCTGTTACTGGGGGATACCCGTTTTGACAGCACAACTCTTCTTT.

This clone is classed as medium-sized (0.01 to 0.1%). Other DNA sequences in the sample encode the same CDR3. The J gene is TRDJ3, the V gene TRDV2; 10 bases match TRDD3. The V gene's germline CDR1 is GEAIGNYY and CDR2 EKD. With 0 bases clipped from V and 0 bases from J, the junction kept 4 bases outside the gene matches. CDR3 size: 19 residues. CDR3 DNA sequence: TGTGCCTGTGACACCGGGGGATACGAGAGCTCCTGGGACACCCGACAGATGTTTTTC. It is translated as CACDTGGYESSWDTRQMFF.

Points on this clone: A read error may be the cause here, since a much bigger clone is one base away. The chain combines TRDV2 with TRDJ3, with 8 nucleotides matching TRDD3. Germline lookup yields CDR1 GEAIGNYY and CDR2 EKD. The CDR3 covers 19 residues. The CDR3: CARDTVLGVSSWDTRQMFF. In nucleotides, the CDR3 is TGTGCCCGTGACACCGTACTGGGGGTTAGCTCCTGGGACACCCGACAGATGTTTTTC.

This clone was counted a few times. The protein in TCRdb stems from a much larger clone and differs at residue 10 from this DNA's translation, likely a read error; here the protein is translated from the DNA. The CDR3 DNA is TGTGCCTGTGACTCCATTACTGGGGACCGGGGACTCATCTTT. Residues: CACDSITGDRGLIF. The chain combines TRDV2 with TRDJ1, with TRDD3 matching over 7 bases. TCRdb carries no J gene annotation; the J gene was assigned here by matching the DNA with germline. This CDR3 is built from 14 residues. The junction had 13 bases not matched to a gene; V was cut back by 3 bases and J by 10 bases. CDR1 is GEAIGNYY, CDR2 EKD, per germline.

This clone has more than one count but fewer than ten. A far larger clone is off by one base, so a read error is likely. The sample has other DNA sequences that encode this CDR3 too. The chain carries TRDV2 and TRDJ3, with TRDD3 identical over 9 bases. The CDR3 extends over 18 amino acids. Germline lookup yields CDR1 GEAIGNYY and CDR2 EKD. Here the CDR3 reads CACDILGESSWDTRQMFF. DNA for the CDR3: TGTGCCTGCGACATACTGGGGGAGAGCTCCTGGGACACCCGACAGATGTTTTTC.

This rearrangement joins TRDV2 to TRDJ3; D uncertain. The CDR3 extends over 18 amino acids. The germline V gene has CDR1 GEAIGNYY and CDR2 EKD. Trimming removed 0 bases from V and 0 bases from J, with 11 bases in between. The CDR3 DNA reads TGTGCCTGTGACACCCCTTACCCCAGCTCCTGGGACACCCGACAGATGTTTTTC. Translation: CACDTPYPSSWDTRQMFF.

This clone was seen repeatedly, ten times or more. Other DNA sequences in the sample encode the same CDR3. This rearrangement joins TRDV2 to TRDJ3, with 10 bases identical to TRDD3. V lost 0 bases and J lost 0; bases outside the gene matches: 7. This CDR3 is 20 amino acids long. Germline V CDR1 and CDR2: GEAIGNYY, EKD. CDR3 nucleotides: TGTGCCTGTGACACCGGTTGGGGGATACCGAGCTCCTGGGACACCCGACAGATGTTTTTC. Translated: CACDTGWGIPSSWDTRQMFF.

This clone has a handful of counts. The mismatch at residue 7 between this DNA's translation and the TCRdb protein of a much larger clone likely reflects a read error; the protein shown is translated from the DNA. This chain uses TRDV2 with TRDJ1; a possible D gene is TRDD3 (5 bases). The CDR3 sequence is 13 residues long. From germline, CDR1 is GEAIGNYY and CDR2 EKD. Trimming took off 4 bases at V and 4 bases at J, with 12 bases between the two ends. CDR3 bases: TGTGCCTGTGAGTACTGGAGGAGCGATAAACTCATCTTT. It codes for CACEYWRSDKLIF.

A few counts support this clone. Other DNA sequences in this sample translate to the same CDR3. V usage is TRDV2 and J usage is TRDJ3, with 8 bases fitting TRDD3. V dropped 3 bases and J dropped 0; count of bases not matched to a gene: 9. The CDR3 loop spans 19 amino acids. Per germline, CDR1 GEAIGNYY and CDR2 EKD. The CDR3 DNA sequence: TGTGCCTGTGACGCCTCCTGGGGGAGCAGCTCCTGGGACACCCGACAGATGTTTTTC. Its protein product is CACDASWGSSSWDTRQMFF.

In the case of this clone: This may come from a read error, since a much larger clone is one base off. The chain carries TRDV2 and TRDJ1; 9 nucleotides match TRDD3. Germline values: CDR1 GEAIGNYY, CDR2 EKD. The CDR3 has 15 amino acids. This chain's CDR3 is CACYTGDTHTDKLIF. The CDR3 DNA sequence: TGTGCCTGTTACACCGGGGATACGCACACCGATAAACTCATCTTT.